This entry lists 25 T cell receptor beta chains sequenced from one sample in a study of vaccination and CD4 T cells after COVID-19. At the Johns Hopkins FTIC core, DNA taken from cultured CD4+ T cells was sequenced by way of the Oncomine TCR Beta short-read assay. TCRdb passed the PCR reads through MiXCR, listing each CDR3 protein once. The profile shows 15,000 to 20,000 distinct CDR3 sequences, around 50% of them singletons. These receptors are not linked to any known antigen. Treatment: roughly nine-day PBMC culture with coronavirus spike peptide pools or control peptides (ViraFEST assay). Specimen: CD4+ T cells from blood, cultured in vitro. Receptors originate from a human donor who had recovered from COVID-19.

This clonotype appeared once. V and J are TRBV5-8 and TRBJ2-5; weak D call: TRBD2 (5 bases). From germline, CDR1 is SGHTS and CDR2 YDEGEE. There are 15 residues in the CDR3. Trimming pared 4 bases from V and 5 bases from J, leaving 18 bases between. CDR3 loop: CASSGTGIRGETQYF. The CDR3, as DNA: TGTGCCAGCAGCGGCACCGGGATCAGAGGGGAGACCCAGTACTTC.

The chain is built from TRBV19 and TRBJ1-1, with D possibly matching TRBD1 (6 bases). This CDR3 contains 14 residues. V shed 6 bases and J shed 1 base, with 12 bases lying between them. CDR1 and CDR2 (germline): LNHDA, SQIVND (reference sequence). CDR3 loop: CASSERQANTEAFF. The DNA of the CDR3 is TGTGCCAGTAGCGAAAGACAGGCGAACACTGAAGCTTTCTTT.

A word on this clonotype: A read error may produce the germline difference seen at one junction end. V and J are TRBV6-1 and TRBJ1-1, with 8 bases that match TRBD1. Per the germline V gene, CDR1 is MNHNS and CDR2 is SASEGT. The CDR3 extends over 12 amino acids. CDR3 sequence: CASRSTGDEAFF. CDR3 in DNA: TGTGCTAGCAGGTCGACAGGGGATGAAGCTTTCTTT.

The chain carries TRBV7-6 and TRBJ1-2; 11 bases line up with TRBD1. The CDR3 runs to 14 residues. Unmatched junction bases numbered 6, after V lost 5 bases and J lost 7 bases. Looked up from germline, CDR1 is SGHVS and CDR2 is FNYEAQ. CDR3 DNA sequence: TGTGCCAGCAGCGTGGACAGGGGGCAAAGTGGCTACACCTTC. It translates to CASSVDRGQSGYTF.

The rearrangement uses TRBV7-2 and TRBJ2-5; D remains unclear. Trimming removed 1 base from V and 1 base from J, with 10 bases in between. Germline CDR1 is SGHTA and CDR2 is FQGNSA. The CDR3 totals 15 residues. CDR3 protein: CASSLVVGPQETQYF. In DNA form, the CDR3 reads TGTGCCAGCAGCTTAGTTGTCGGGCCCCAAGAGACCCAGTACTTC.

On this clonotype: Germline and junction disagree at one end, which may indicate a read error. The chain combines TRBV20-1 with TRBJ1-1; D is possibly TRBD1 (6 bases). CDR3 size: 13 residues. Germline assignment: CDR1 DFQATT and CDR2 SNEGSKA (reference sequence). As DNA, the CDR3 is TGCAGTGCTAGAGAAATACCTGGGACAAGCCAACTATTT. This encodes CSAREIPGTSQLF.

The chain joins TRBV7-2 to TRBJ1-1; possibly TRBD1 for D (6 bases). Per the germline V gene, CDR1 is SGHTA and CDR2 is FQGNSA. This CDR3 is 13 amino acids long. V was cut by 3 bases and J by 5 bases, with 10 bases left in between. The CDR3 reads CASSFDRFTEAFF. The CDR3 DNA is TGTGCCAGCAGCTTCGACAGGTTTACTGAAGCTTTCTTT. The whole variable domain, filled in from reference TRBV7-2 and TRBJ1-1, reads GAGVSQSPSNKVTEKGKDVELRCDPISGHTALYWYRQSLGQGLEFLIYFQGNSAPDKSGLPSDRFSAERTGGSVSTLTIQRTQQEDSAVYLCASSFDRFTEAFFGQGTRLTVV.

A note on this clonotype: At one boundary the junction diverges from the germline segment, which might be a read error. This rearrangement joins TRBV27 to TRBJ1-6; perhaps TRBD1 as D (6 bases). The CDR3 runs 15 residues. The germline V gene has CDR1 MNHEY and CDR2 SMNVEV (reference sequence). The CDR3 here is CASSLRQGNNSPPHF. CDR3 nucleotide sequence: TGTGCCAGCAGTTTAAGGCAGGGGAATAATTCACCCCCCCACTTT.

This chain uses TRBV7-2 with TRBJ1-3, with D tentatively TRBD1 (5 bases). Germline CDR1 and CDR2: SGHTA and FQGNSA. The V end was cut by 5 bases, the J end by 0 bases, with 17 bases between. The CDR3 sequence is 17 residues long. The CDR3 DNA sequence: TGTGCCAGCAGCCCAAATGCGGGGCCCTACTCTGGAAACACCATATATTTT. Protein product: CASSPNAGPYSGNTIYF.

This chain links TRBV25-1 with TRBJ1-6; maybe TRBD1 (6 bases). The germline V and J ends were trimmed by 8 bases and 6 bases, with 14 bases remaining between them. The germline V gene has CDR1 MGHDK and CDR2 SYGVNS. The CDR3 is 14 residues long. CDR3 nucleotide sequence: TGTGCCAGCGGCCTAGGACAGAGTAATTCACCCCTCCACTTT. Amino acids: CASGLGQSNSPLHF.

CDR3 sequence reads: CASSSLQGAVGELFF. CDR3 nucleotides: TGTGCCAGCAGCTCCCTACAGGGGGCAGTCGGGGAGCTGTTTTTT. The rearrangement joins TRBV7-2 to TRBJ2-2; 9 positions match TRBD1. The V gene's germline CDR1 is SGHTA and CDR2 FQGNSA. The CDR3 runs to 15 residues. V lost 4 bases, J lost 7 bases, and 7 bases stayed unmatched.

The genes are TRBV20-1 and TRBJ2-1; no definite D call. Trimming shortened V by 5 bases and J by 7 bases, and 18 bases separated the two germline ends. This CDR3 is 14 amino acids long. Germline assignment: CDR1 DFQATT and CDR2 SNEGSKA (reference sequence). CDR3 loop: CSALPLIPGNEQFF. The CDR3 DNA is TGCAGTGCTCTCCCCCTAATTCCTGGGAATGAGCAGTTCTTC.

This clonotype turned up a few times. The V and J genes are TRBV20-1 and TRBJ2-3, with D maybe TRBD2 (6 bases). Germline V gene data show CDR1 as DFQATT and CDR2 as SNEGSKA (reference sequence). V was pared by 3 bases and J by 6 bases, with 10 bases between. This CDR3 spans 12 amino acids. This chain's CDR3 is CSASQEGDTQYF. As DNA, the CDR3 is TGCAGTGCTAGTCAGGAGGGCGATACGCAGTATTTT.

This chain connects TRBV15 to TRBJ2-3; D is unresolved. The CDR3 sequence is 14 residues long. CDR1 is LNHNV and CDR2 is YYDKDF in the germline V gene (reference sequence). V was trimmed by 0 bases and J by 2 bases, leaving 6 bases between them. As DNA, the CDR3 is TGTGCCACCAGCAGAGATCCTTACACAGATACGCAGTATTTT. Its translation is CATSRDPYTDTQYF. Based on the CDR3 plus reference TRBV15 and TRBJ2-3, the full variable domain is DAMVIQNPRYQVTQFGKPVTLSCSQTLNHNVMYWYQQKSSQAPKLLFHYYDKDFNNEADTPDNFQSRRPNTSFCFLDIRSPGLGDTAMYLCATSRDPYTDTQYFGPGTRLTVL.

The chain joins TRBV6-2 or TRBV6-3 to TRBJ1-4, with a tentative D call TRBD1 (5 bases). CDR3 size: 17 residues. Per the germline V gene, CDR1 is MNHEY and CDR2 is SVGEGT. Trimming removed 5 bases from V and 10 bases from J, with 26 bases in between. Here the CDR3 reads CASSLHPRGGTGGKLFF. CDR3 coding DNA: TGTGCCAGCAGTCTTCACCCTAGGGGCGGCACGGGGGGAAAACTGTTTTTT.

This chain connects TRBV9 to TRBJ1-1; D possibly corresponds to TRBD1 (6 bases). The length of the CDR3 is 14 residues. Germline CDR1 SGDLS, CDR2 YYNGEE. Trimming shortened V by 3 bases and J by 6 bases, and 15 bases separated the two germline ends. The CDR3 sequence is CASSALHRDAEAFF. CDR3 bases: TGTGCCAGCAGCGCACTACACAGGGACGCTGAAGCTTTCTTT.

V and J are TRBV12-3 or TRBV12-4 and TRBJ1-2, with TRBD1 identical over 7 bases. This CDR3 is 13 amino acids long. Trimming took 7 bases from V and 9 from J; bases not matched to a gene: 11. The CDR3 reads CASNTGAPSSYTF. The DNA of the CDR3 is TGTGCCAGCAACACAGGGGCCCCTAGTAGCTACACCTTC.

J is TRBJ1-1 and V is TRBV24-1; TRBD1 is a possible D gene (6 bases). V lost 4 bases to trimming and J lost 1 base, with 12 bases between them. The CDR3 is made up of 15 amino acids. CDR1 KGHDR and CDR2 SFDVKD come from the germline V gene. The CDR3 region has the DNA TGTGCCACCAGTGAACCGGGACATTCGAACACTGAAGCTTTCTTT. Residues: CATSEPGHSNTEAFF.

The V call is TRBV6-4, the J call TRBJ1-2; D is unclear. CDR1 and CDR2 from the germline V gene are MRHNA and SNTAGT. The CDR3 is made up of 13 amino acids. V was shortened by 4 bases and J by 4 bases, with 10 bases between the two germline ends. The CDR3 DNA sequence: TGTGCCAGCAGTGGAAACGGTGGCTATGGCTACACCTTC. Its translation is CASSGNGGYGYTF.

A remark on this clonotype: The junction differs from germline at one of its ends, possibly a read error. This CDR3 reads CASSEGTWRSF. The CDR3 bases are TGCGCCAGCAGTGAGGGGACCTGGCGGTCTTTT. The chain has TRBV10-2 and TRBJ1-4; D possibly corresponds to TRBD1 (5 bases). The germline CDR1 and CDR2 sequences are WSHSY and SAAADI. This CDR3 has 11 residues.

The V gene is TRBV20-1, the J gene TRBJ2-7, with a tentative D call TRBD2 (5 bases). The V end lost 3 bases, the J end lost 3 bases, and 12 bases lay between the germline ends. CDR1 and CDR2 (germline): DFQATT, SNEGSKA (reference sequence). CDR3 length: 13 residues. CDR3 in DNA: TGCAGTGCTAGGAAAGAGGGTGTCTACGAGCAGTACTTC. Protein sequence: CSARKEGVYEQYF.

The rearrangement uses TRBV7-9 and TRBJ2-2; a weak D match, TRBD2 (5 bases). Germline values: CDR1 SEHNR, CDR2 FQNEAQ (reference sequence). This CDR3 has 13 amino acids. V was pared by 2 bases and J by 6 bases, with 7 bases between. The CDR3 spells CASSLTSPGELFF. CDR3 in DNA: TGTGCCAGCAGCTTAACTAGTCCCGGGGAGCTGTTTTTT.

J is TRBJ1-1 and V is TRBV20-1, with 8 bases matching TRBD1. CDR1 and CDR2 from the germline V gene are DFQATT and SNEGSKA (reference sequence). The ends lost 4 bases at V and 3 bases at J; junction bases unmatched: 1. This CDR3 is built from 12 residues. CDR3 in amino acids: CSANRGDTEAFF. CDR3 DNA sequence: TGCAGTGCTAACAGGGGGGACACTGAAGCTTTCTTT.

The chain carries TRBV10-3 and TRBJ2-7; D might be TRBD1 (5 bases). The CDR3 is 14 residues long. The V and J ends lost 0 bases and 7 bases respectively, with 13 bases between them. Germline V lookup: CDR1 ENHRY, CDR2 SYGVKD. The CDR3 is CAISESAPQGEQYF. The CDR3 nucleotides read TGTGCCATCAGTGAGTCGGCTCCCCAGGGAGAGCAGTACTTC.

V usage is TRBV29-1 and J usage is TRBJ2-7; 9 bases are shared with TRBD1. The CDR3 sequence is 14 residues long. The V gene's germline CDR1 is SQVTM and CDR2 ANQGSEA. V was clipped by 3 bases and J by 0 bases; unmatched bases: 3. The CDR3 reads CSVEETGGSYEQYF. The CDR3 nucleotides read TGCAGCGTTGAGGAGACAGGGGGCTCCTACGAGCAGTACTTC.